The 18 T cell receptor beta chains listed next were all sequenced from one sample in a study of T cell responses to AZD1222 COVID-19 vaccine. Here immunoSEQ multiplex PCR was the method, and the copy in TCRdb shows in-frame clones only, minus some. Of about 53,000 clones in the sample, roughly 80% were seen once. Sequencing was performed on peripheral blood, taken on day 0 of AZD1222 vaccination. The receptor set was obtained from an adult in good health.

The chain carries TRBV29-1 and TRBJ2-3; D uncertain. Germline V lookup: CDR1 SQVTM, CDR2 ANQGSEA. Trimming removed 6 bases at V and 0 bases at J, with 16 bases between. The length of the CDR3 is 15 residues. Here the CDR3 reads CSVSTDRRSTDTQYF. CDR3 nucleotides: TGCAGCGTCTCCACTGATAGAAGGAGCACAGATACGCAGTATTTT.

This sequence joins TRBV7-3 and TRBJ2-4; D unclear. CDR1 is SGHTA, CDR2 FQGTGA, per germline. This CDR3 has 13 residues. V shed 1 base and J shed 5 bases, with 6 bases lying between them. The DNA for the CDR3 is TGTGCCAGCAGCTTAAACGGCCAAAACATTCAGTACTTC. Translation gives CASSLNGQNIQYF.

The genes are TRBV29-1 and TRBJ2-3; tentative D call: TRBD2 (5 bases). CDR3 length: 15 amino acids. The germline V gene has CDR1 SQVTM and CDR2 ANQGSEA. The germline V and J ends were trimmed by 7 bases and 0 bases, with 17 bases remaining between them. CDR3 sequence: CSASSGEGSTDTQYF. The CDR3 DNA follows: TGCAGCGCCAGCTCCGGGGAAGGCAGCACAGATACGCAGTATTTT.

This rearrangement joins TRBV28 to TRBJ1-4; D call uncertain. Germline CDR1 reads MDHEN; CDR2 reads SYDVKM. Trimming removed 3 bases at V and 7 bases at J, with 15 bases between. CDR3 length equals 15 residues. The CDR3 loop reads CASSFTLPRREKLFF. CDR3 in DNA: TGTGCCAGCAGTTTCACTCTACCCCGGCGTGAAAAACTGTTTTTT.

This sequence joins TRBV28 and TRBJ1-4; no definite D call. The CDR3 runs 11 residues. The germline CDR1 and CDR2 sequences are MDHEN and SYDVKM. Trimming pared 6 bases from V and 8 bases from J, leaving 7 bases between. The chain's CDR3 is CASSSSEKLFF. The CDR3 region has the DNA TGTGCCAGCAGCTCGTCGGAAAAACTGTTTTTT.

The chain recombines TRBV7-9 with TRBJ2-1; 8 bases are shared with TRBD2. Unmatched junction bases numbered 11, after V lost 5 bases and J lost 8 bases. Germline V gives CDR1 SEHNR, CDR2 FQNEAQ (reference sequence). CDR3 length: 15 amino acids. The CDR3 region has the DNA TGTGCCAGCAGCCCCGGACTAGCTTCTAATGATGAGCAGTTCTTC. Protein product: CASSPGLASNDEQFF.

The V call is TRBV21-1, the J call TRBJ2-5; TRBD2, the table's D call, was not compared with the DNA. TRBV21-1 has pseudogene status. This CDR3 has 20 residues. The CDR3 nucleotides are TGTGCCAGCAGCCAATGGACCGAGCTGCGACTAGCGGGAGTTGATAATGGCCAGTACTTC. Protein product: CASSQWTELRLAGVDNGQYF.

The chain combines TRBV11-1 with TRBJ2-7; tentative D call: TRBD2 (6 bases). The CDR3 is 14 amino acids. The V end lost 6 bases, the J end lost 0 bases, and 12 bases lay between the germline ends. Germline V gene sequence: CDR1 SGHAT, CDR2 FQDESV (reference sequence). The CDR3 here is CASRGDGSSYEQYF. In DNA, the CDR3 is TGTGCCAGCAGAGGAGACGGGAGCTCCTACGAGCAGTACTTC.

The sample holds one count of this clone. The CDR3 region is CAISPTESYEQYF. In DNA, the CDR3 is TGTGCCATCAGTCCGACAGAGTCCTACGAGCAGTACTTC. The J gene is TRBJ2-7, the V gene TRBV10-3; D possibly corresponds to TRBD1 (5 bases). From germline, CDR1 is ENHRY and CDR2 SYGVKD. The CDR3 is made up of 13 amino acids. V was clipped by 5 bases and J by 1 base, with 9 bases between them.

The CDR3 DNA is TGTGCCAGCAGCCAAGGGACTAGCGGGATTAATGAGCAGTTCTTC. Its protein product is CASSQGTSGINEQFF. The chain uses TRBV4-2 and TRBJ2-1, with 12 bases matching TRBD2. V gave up 1 base and J gave up 7 bases; unmatched junction bases: 2. Germline V gene sequence: CDR1 LGHNA, CDR2 YNFKEQ. The CDR3 covers 15 residues.

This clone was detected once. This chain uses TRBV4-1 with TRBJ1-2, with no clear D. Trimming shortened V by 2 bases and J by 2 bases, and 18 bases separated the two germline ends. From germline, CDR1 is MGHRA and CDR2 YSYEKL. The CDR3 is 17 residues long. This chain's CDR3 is CASSQPSALLPNYGYTF. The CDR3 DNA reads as TGCGCCAGCAGCCAACCTTCGGCCTTGCTGCCCAACTATGGCTACACCTTC.

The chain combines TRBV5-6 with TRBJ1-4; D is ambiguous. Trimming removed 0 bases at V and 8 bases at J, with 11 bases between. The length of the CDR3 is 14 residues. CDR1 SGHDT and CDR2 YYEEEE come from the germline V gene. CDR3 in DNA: TGTGCCAGCAGCTTGGCCAAACGGGGAGAAAAACTGTTTTTT. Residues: CASSLAKRGEKLFF. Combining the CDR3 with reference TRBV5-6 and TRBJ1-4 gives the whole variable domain DAGVTQSPTHLIKTRGQQVTLRCSPKSGHDTVSWYQQALGQGPQFIFQYYEEEERQRGNFPDRFSGHQFPNYSSELNVNALLLGDSALYLCASSLAKRGEKLFFGSGTQLSVL.

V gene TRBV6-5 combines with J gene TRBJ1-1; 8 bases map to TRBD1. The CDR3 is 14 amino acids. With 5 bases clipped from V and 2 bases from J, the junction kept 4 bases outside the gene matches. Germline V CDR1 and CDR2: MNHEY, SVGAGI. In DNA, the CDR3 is TGTGCCAGCAGTCGACAGGGGACCAACACTGAAGCTTTCTTT. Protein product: CASSRQGTNTEAFF.

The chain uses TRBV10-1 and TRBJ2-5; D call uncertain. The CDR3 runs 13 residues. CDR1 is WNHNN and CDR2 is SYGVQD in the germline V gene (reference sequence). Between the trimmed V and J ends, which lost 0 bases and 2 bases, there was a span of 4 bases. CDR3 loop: CASSESGQETQYF. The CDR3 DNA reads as TGCGCCAGCAGTGAGTCTGGACAAGAGACCCAGTACTTC.

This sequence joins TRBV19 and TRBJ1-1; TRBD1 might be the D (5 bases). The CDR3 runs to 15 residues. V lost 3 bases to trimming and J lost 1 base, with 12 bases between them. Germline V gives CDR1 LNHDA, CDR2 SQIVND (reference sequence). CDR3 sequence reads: CASSMADTTNTEAFF. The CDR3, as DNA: TGTGCCAGTAGTATGGCGGACACAACGAACACTGAAGCTTTCTTT.

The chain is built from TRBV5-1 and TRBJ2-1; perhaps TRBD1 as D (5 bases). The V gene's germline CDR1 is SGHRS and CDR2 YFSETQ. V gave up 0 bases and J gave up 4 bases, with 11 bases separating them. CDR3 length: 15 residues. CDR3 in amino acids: CASSLVPGFYNEQFF. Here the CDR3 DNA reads TGCGCCAGCAGCTTGGTACCAGGGTTTTACAATGAGCAGTTCTTC.

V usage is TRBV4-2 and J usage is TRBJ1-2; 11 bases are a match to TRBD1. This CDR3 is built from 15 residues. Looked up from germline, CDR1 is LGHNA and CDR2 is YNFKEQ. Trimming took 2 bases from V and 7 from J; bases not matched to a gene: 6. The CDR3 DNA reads TGTGCCAGCAGCCAAAGGACAGGGGGCGCGGGTGGCTACACCTTC. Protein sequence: CASSQRTGGAGGYTF.

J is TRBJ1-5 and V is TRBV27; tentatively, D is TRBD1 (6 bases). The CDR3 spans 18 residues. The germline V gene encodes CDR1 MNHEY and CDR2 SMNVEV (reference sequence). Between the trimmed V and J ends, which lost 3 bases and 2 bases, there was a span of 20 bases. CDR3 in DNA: TGTGCCAGCAGTTTTGAGACAGGTGAATTATCGGGCAATCAGCCCCAGCATTTT. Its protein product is CASSFETGELSGNQPQHF.